This TCR beta chain was recovered during a study of blood T cells in healthy people across ages. Study-wide points: For the donors, CMV status was unknown and possibly confounded expanded clonotype changes. Researchers report that TCR beta diversity correlated strongly with naive T cell percentage.

The CDR3 is made up of 14 amino acids. Trimming took 3 bases from V and 11 from J, leaving 19 bases between them. Germline CDR1 and CDR2: MNHEY and SMNVEV (reference sequence). Each sample provided at least 5.5 micrograms of extracted total RNA. In the case of this clonotype: Antigen unknown.

Primed by a sample-barcoded 5' primer and a J-beta primer mix, a second PCR proceeded for about 7 to 11 cycles. Using its own MiXCR run on the 5' RACE reads, TCRdb lists one record per CDR3 protein. The table has around 1,900,000 distinct CDR3 sequences, 35% to 50% seen once. The clonotype was recovered from a human donor in good health. Sequenced: blood. V and J are TRBV27 and TRBJ2-5; D may be TRBD1 (6 bases). The CDR3 DNA is TGTGCCAGCAGTTTGGGCCAGGGGAACAATGAGCAGTACTTC. This sequence encodes CASSLGQGNNEQYF.